This T cell receptor beta chain was profiled in a study of blood T cell repertoires in COVID-19. Study details: Acute and convalescent COVID-19 specimens originated in the United States, Italy and Spain.

Repertoires were generated with immunoSEQ multiplex PCR, while TCRdb's copy carries only in-frame clones and drops some. Here the sample spans fewer than 250,000 clones, roughly 85% being singletons. Everyone who took part was 18 to 89 years old, and they came from 20 to 25 US areas. Cohort placement rested on clinical history that participants reported themselves. The sample holds a few counts of this clone. V lost 4 bases, J lost 8 bases, and 9 bases stayed unmatched. The CDR3 spans 15 residues. Germline CDR1 and CDR2: SGHRS and YFSETQ. This chain uses TRBV5-1 with TRBJ1-6; 7 nucleotides align to TRBD1. The receptor's source is a woman between 35 and 50 years old with acute COVID-19. Sequencing was carried out using PBMCs or T cells enriched from blood (not recorded which). This CDR3 is CASSLYFGTDSPLHF. CDR3 DNA sequence: TGCGCCAGCAGCCTTTACTTCGGGACAGATTCACCCCTCCACTTT. Looking up the rest from reference TRBV5-1 and TRBJ1-6 gives the full variable domain: KAGVTQTPRYLIKTRGQQVTLSCSPISGHRSVSWYQQTPGQGLQFLFEYFSETQRNKGNFPGRFSGRQFSNSRSEMNVSTLELGDSALYLCASSLYFGTDSPLHFGNGTRLTVT.